This T cell receptor (beta chain) was sequenced in a study of cytomegalovirus exposure and HLA in healthy donors. Findings of the study overall: It was reportedly the case that the classifier diagnosed cytomegalovirus status with high specificity and sensitivity. There were a few CMV-associated chains whose specificity for CMV antigens was confirmed in vitro.

13 Jbeta primers and 60 Vbeta primers were used for the PCR. Sequencing used immunoSEQ multiplex PCR; TCRdb keeps in-frame clones, though not all of them. This table has around 150,000 clones, about 80% appearing once. Regarding this clone: What it recognizes is unknown.

Healthy individuals who donated bone marrow served as the donors. J was trimmed by 5 bases and V by 5 bases; bases with no gene match: 10. Germline CDR1 and CDR2: MDHEN and SYDVKM. The CDR3 runs to 16 residues. The origin of this receptor is a man aged 25-45 years in good health. The V call is TRBV28, the J call TRBJ2-5, with 11 bases fitting TRBD2. The material sequenced was PBMCs. The CDR3, as DNA: TGTGCCAGCAGTAACTTACTAGCGGGAGCCGGTGAGACCCAGTACTTC. Protein: CASSNLLAGAGETQYF.